This T cell receptor (beta chain) was identified during a study of blood T cell repertoires in COVID-19. Study at large: Nucleic acid was either cDNA or gDNA, and it came from T cells, B-cell-depleted T cells, or PBMCs.

With V trimmed by 4 bases and J by 3 bases, 11 bases remained unmatched. This CDR3 has 16 residues. Germline V gene data show CDR1 as SGHDT and CDR2 as YYEEEE. Generated by immunoSEQ multiplex PCR, the TCRdb table keeps only in-frame clones and is missing some. Of over 250,000 clones detected, around 86% appear once; the ten largest clones hold approximately 9.4%. What was sequenced was peripheral blood. V and J are TRBV5-6 and TRBJ1-1; 8 nucleotides align to TRBD1. The receptor was derived from a man in his forties who had recovered from COVID-19. This CDR3 is CASSLERGQAYTEAFF. The DNA for the CDR3 is TGTGCCAGCAGCCTTGAGAGGGGACAGGCATACACTGAAGCTTTCTTT.